This T cell receptor (beta chain) was identified during a study of blood T cell repertoires in COVID-19. CDR1 is SNHLY and CDR2 is FYNNEI in the germline V gene. V shed 6 bases, J shed 1 base, and the junction held 4 bases outside the gene matches. The CDR3 totals 15 residues. Sequencing was performed with immunoSEQ multiplex PCR; in TCRdb, only in-frame clones are kept and a portion is missing. This table has 150,000 to 200,000 clones, 89% appearing once. Sequences were obtained from peripheral blood. The rearrangement links TRBV2 to TRBJ2-5; 11 positions agree with TRBD2. This TCR came from a man younger than 30 who had recovered from COVID-19. The CDR3 sequence is CASSTSGSTQETQYF. CDR3 in DNA: TGTGCCAGCAGCACTAGCGGGAGCACCCAAGAGACCCAGTACTTC. The full variable domain, its missing parts supplied by reference TRBV2 and TRBJ2-5, is EPEVTQTPSHQVTQMGQEVILRCVPISNHLYFYWYRQILGQKVEFLVSFYNNEISEKSEIFDDQFSVERPDGSNFTLKIRSTKLEDSAMYFCASSTSGSTQETQYFGPGTRLLVL.